The rows below give T cell receptor beta chains drawn from one sample of a study of T cell responses to AZD1222 COVID-19 vaccine. TCRdb's copy holds only in-frame clones and misses some; the assay was immunoSEQ multiplex PCR. The table records more than 140,000 clones, around 89% of them present only once. The source was peripheral blood, collected on day 0 of MenACWY control vaccination. Receptor source: an adult in good health. The CDR3 runs from the conserved cysteine through the conserved F or W. Fields, in order: V gene, CDR3 length, J gene, clone size, D gene, CDR3 DNA, CDR3 protein. A D gene is named only where the DNA matches it firmly. Part of the rows lack a size; the others show once, few, many or a class for expanded clones.

>TRBV7-8|14|TRBJ2-1|.|TRBD2
TGTGCCAGCAGCTGGCTAGCGGGGTACAATGAGCAGTTCTTC
CASSWLAGYNEQFF
>TRBV7-3|13|TRBJ1-2|.|.
TGTGCCAGCAGCTTAGCGGCAGGAAATGGCTACACCTTC
CASSLAAGNGYTF
>TRBV18|12|TRBJ2-7|.|.
TGTGCCAGCTCACGGACAGTATACGAGCAGTACTTC
CASSRTVYEQYF
>TRBV5-6|18|TRBJ2-3|.|TRBD2
TGTGCCAGCAGCTTGCGCCTGGGACTAGCGGTACGCACAGATACGCAGTATTTT
CASSLRLGLAVRTDTQYF
>TRBV10-3|14|TRBJ1-6|.|.
TGTGCCATCAGCCTAGGGACCGGGGATTCACCCCTCCACTTT
CAISLGTGDSPLHF
>TRBV5-6|14|TRBJ1-1|.|.
TGTGCCAGCAGCCATCGACAGACGGGGCCTGAAGCTTTCTTT
CASSHRQTGPEAFF
>TRBV24-1|16|TRBJ1-2|.|.
TGTGCCACCAGTGATTCATCACCAGCTACACGCTATGGCTACACCTTC
CATSDSSPATRYGYTF
>TRBV15|14|TRBJ1-4|.|.
TGTGCCACCAGCAGTCCAGGGAAGGGTGAAAAACTGTTTTTT
CATSSPGKGEKLFF
>TRBV5-4|13|TRBJ1-1|.|TRBD1
TGTGCCAGCAGAGGGACAGGACCCTCTGAAGCTTTCTTT
CASRGTGPSEAFF
>TRBV7-9|14|TRBJ1-2|.|.
TGTGCCAGCAGCTTAGGGGCAGGGAACTATGGCTACACCTTC
CASSLGAGNYGYTF
>TRBV2|14|TRBJ1-2|.|.
TGTGCCAGCAGTGAAGCGCGGGGGGCAGACGGCTACACCTTC
CASSEARGADGYTF
>TRBV21-1|19|TRBJ2-2|.|.
TGTGCCAGCAGCCGAGCTGGTCTAGCGGGGGGGCTAAACACCGGGGAGCTGTTTTTT
CASSRAGLAGGLNTGELFF
>TRBV6-5|14|TRBJ2-5|.|.
TGTGCCAGCAGTCCTCGGCTCTCCCAAGAGACCCAGTACTTC
CASSPRLSQETQYF
>TRBV10-3|15|TRBJ1-1|.|.
TGTGCCACCACGGGCCAGGGAATGGGGAACACTGAAGCTTTCTTT
CATTGQGMGNTEAFF
>TRBV6-1|14|TRBJ2-3|.|TRBD2
TGTGCCAGCAGGGCGGGAGCGGTGGCAGATACGCAGTATTTT
CASRAGAVADTQYF
>TRBV7-3|13|TRBJ2-1|.|TRBD2
TGTGCCCGCAGCGGGACTAGCCTGGGTGAGCAGTTCTTC
CARSGTSLGEQFF
>TRBV6-4|14|TRBJ2-2|.|.
TGTGCCAGCAGTGACAGGGGTGGCACCGGGGAGCTGTTTTTT
CASSDRGGTGELFF
>TRBV7-2|15|TRBJ2-2|.|.
TGTGCCAGCAGCTTAATGCCGCAGAACACCGGGGAGCTGTTTTTT
CASSLMPQNTGELFF
>TRBV12-5|14|TRBJ2-2|.|.
TGTGCTAGTGGTCCATGGGGAGGCACCGGGGAGCTGTTTTTT
CASGPWGGTGELFF
>TRBV6-5|15|TRBJ1-6|.|.
TGTGCCAGCAGTTACCCCGGGAGAAGGGATTCACCCCTCCACTTT
CASSYPGRRDSPLHF
>TRBV24-1|11|TRBJ1-1|.|.
TGTGCCACCAGTGCCGCAGGGCGGGCTTTCTTT
CATSAAGRAFF
>TRBV5-4|15|TRBJ1-3|.|.
TGTGCCAGCAGCTTGTCAGCTGGGGTGGGAAACACCATATATTTT
CASSLSAGVGNTIYF
>TRBV19|15|TRBJ2-2|once|.
TGTGCCAGTAGTCACGAGGGAACCTACACCGGGGAGCTGTTTTTT
CASSHEGTYTGELFF
>TRBV15|16|TRBJ1-3|.|TRBD1
TGTGCCACCAGCAGAGGGGGGACAGGGGCTGGAAACACCATATATTTT
CATSRGGTGAGNTIYF
>TRBV18|16|TRBJ1-5|.|.
TGTGCCAGCTCACCTCCTTCGGGGGCTACAAATCAGCCCCAGCATTTT
CASSPPSGATNQPQHF
>TRBV5-5|12|TRBJ2-7|few|.
TGTGCCAGCAGCTGGGGGGAAGGCGAGCAGTACTTC
CASSWGEGEQYF
>TRBV3-1/TRBV3-2|17|TRBJ2-2|.|.
TGTGCCAGCAGCGCAAGATCGGGAGTCGGGGGGCGCGGGGAGCTGTTTTTT
CASSARSGVGGRGELFF
>TRBV11-1|13|TRBJ2-3|.|.
TGTGCCAGCAGCTTAGTCGTTGGGGCTACGCAGTATTTT
CASSLVVGATQYF
>TRBV11-3|16|TRBJ2-1|.|TRBD2
TGTGCCAGCAGCCCCCAGACTAGCGGATACCCCCATGAGCAGTTCTTC
CASSPQTSGYPHEQFF
>TRBV18|14|TRBJ2-3|.|.
TGTGCCAGCTCACCAGGGTTAGCGCCCGATACGCAGTATTTT
CASSPGLAPDTQYF
>TRBV6-5|16|TRBJ2-1|.|TRBD2
TGTGCCAGCAGTTCTAGACTAGCGGGGGGGTACAATGAGCAGTTCTTC
CASSSRLAGGYNEQFF
>TRBV9|15|TRBJ1-1|.|.
TGTGCCAGCAGACCAGACCCAGGGGTAAACACTGAAGCTTTCTTT
CASRPDPGVNTEAFF
>TRBV5-4|15|TRBJ2-3|.|TRBD1
TGTGCCAGCAGTATCGGACAGGGGCCCACAGATACGCAGTATTTT
CASSIGQGPTDTQYF
>TRBV7-2|15|TRBJ2-7|.|.
TGTGCCAGCAGCTTAGCGGCTAGCCATCTCTACGAGCAGTACTTC
CASSLAASHLYEQYF
>TRBV18|13|TRBJ1-1|once|.
TGTGCCAGCTCATTCAGTGCGAACACTGAAGCTTTCTTT
CASSFSANTEAFF
>TRBV5-1|20|TRBJ2-3|.|TRBD2
TGCGCCAGCAGCTTCATCCCCCGAGATTGGGCCAGCGGGGGCACAGATACGCAGTATTTT
CASSFIPRDWASGGTDTQYF
>TRBV6-2/TRBV6-3|13|TRBJ1-1|.|.
TGTGCCAGCAGTTACACCTTGAACACTGAAGCTTTCTTT
CASSYTLNTEAFF
>TRBV11-3|16|TRBJ2-7|.|TRBD2
TGTGCCAGCAGCTTGGGTTTTTCGGGAGGGACCTACGAGCAGTACTTC
CASSLGFSGGTYEQYF
>TRBV5-1|13|TRBJ2-5|.|.
TGCGCCAGCAGCGAACAGTATCAAGAGACCCAGTACTTC
CASSEQYQETQYF
>TRBV25-1|14|TRBJ1-5|.|.
TGTGCCAGCAGTGAATGGAACGGTAATCAGCCCCAGCATTTT
CASSEWNGNQPQHF
>TRBV27|13|TRBJ1-1|.|.
TGTGCCAGCAGTCAGTCGAGTAGCACTGAAGCTTTCTTT
CASSQSSSTEAFF
>TRBV2|14|TRBJ1-1|.|TRBD1
TGTGCCAGCAGGACAGGACAGGGGGCCATTGAAGCTTTCTTT
CASRTGQGAIEAFF
>TRBV29-1|12|TRBJ1-2|.|TRBD1
TGCAGCGTTGGGGGGACAGGCTATGGCTACACCTTC
CSVGGTGYGYTF
>TRBV5-5|11|TRBJ1-6|once|.
TGTGCCAGCGGTATCGATTCACCCCTCCACTTT
CASGIDSPLHF
>TRBV27|14|TRBJ1-1|many|.
TGTGCCAGCAGAAACGGGGGAGCGATCACTGAAGCTTTCTTT
CASRNGGAITEAFF
>TRBV7-2|15|TRBJ1-6|.|.
TGTGCCAGCAGCTTAGGGGCACGGAATAATTCACCCCTCCACTTT
CASSLGARNNSPLHF
>TRBV6-6|13|TRBJ1-1|.|.
TGTGCCAGCAGTTACCCACAGAACACTGAAGCTTTCTTT
CASSYPQNTEAFF
>TRBV11-2|14|TRBJ1-3|.|.
TGTGCCAGCACGGCAGGGGTAACTGGAAACACCATATATTTT
CASTAGVTGNTIYF
>TRBV5-1|19|TRBJ2-5|.|TRBD2
TGCGCCAGCAGCCCGGGGTGGTCTAGCGGGGGCTCCGGGAAGGAGACCCAGTACTTC
CASSPGWSSGGSGKETQYF
>TRBV5-1|12|TRBJ1-1|.|.
TGCGCCAGCAATGGAGGGGCCACTGAAGCTTTCTTT
CASNGGATEAFF
>TRBV20-1|14|TRBJ2-7|.|.
TGCAGTGCTAGTATTGGGGGGTCCGTTGGCGAGCAGTACTTC
CSASIGGSVGEQYF
>TRBV18|14|TRBJ2-7|.|.
TGTGCCAGCTCACCAAATCAGGGATACCCCGAGCAGTACTTC
CASSPNQGYPEQYF
>TRBV30|14|TRBJ2-7|.|TRBD2
TGTGCCTGGAGTGCTGGACTAGCGGGTCAGGTGCAGTACTTC
CAWSAGLAGQVQYF
>TRBV7-2|13|TRBJ1-2|once|.
TGTGCCAGCAGCCCAGGACAAAACTATGGCTACACCTTC
CASSPGQNYGYTF